Shown below are 20 T cell receptor beta chains from a single sample sequenced in a study of shared clonotypes between healthy human individuals. Repertoires were generated with immunoSEQ multiplex PCR, while TCRdb's copy carries only in-frame clones and drops some. This table has more than 550,000 clones, 72% appearing once. Material: memory CD4+ T cells sorted from blood. Subset of the sample: CD45RA-negative fraction. Every receptor here comes from a woman in her 30s in good health.

The gene calls are TRBV5-6 and TRBJ2-3; TRBD2 is a possible D gene (5 bases). CDR1 and CDR2 from the germline V gene are SGHDT and YYEEEE. V was cut by 3 bases and J by 0 bases, with 14 bases left in between. This CDR3 region has 16 residues. CDR3 DNA: TGTGCCAGCAGCTCCCTGGGAGCGGCTAGCACAGATACGCAGTATTTT. Protein product: CASSSLGAASTDTQYF.

The sample holds a few counts of this clone. The J gene is TRBJ1-3, the V gene TRBV25-1; 9 nucleotides match TRBD1. The CDR3 length is 17 residues. CDR1 MGHDK and CDR2 SYGVNS come from the germline V gene. Trimming at V came to 5 bases and at J to 3 bases, leaving 11 bases not matched to a gene. CDR3 nucleotides: TGTGCCAGCAGTAAGGGACAGGGACCTCTCTTTGGAAACACCATATATTTT. It translates to CASSKGQGPLFGNTIYF.

This clone was detected a few times. J is TRBJ2-1 and V is TRBV11-2; the D gene is possibly TRBD2 (6 bases). This CDR3 has 15 amino acids. Deletions cut 10 bases from V and 3 bases from J, with 19 bases between. Germline V lookup: CDR1 SGHAT, CDR2 FQNNGV. The CDR3 here is CATALGSGLYNEQFF. In DNA, the CDR3 is TGTGCCACAGCCCTTGGTAGCGGTCTCTACAATGAGCAGTTCTTC.

V is TRBV28 and J is TRBJ1-5; possibly TRBD1 for D (5 bases). V was cut by 7 bases and J by 2 bases, with 18 bases left in between. Looked up from germline, CDR1 is MDHEN and CDR2 is SYDVKM. CDR3 length: 16 residues. The CDR3 spells CASILRGGSGNQPQHF. CDR3 DNA sequence: TGTGCCAGCATCCTCCGGGGGGGGAGCGGCAATCAGCCCCAGCATTTT. Full variable domain (remainder filled in from reference TRBV28 and TRBJ1-5): DVKVTQSSRYLVKRTGEKVFLECVQDMDHENMFWYRQDPGLGLRLIYFSYDVKMKEKGDIPEGYSVSREKKERFSLILESASTNQTSMYLCASILRGGSGNQPQHFGDGTRLSIL.

The V call is TRBV5-1, the J call TRBJ2-1, with 11 bases identical to TRBD2. Germline trimming cut 1 base from V and 9 bases from J; bases unmatched to any gene: 6. Germline assignment: CDR1 SGHRS and CDR2 YFSETQ. The CDR3 runs to 15 residues. The CDR3 loop is CASSLTSGSQSEQFF. CDR3 in DNA: TGCGCCAGCAGCTTGACTAGCGGGAGTCAGAGTGAGCAGTTCTTC.

The chain employs TRBV27 and TRBJ2-1, with no clear D. There are 14 residues in the CDR3. Between the trimmed V and J ends, which lost 6 bases and 3 bases, there was a span of 12 bases. The germline gives CDR1 MNHEY, CDR2 SMNVEV (reference sequence). The CDR3 protein is CASRKEMLYNEQFF. The CDR3 DNA reads as TGTGCCAGCAGGAAAGAAATGCTCTACAATGAGCAGTTCTTC.

The chain has TRBV5-1 and TRBJ1-1; 7 bases are a match to TRBD1. The CDR3 is made up of 14 amino acids. The germline CDR1 and CDR2 sequences are SGHRS and YFSETQ. With 2 bases clipped from V and 4 bases from J, the junction kept 5 bases outside the gene matches. The CDR3 nucleotides are TGCGCCAGCAGCTTAGACAGGGCCGGCACTGAAGCTTTCTTT. This codes for CASSLDRAGTEAFF.

In this sample, this clone turned up a few times. Other DNA variants within this sample encode the same CDR3. The chain employs TRBV14 and TRBJ2-5, with TRBD2 as a possible D gene (7 bases). Per germline, CDR1 SGHDN and CDR2 FVKESK. V shed 1 base and J shed 5 bases, with 14 bases lying between them. The CDR3 totals 15 residues. CDR3 bases: TGTGCCAGCAGCCAAGTCGCGGGGGCGGGGGAGACCCAGTACTTC. Residues: CASSQVAGAGETQYF. Looking up the rest from reference TRBV14 and TRBJ2-5 gives the full variable domain: EAGVTQFPSHSVIEKGQTVTLRCDPISGHDNLYWYRRVMGKEIKFLLHFVKESKQDESGMPNNRFLAERTGGTYSTLKVQPAELEDSGVYFCASSQVAGAGETQYFGPGTRLLVL.

The chain is built from TRBV28 and TRBJ2-3, with D maybe TRBD1 (6 bases). The V gene lost 5 bases and the J gene lost 1 base, with 16 bases spanning the gap. The CDR3 is 16 residues long. Germline loops: CDR1 MDHEN, CDR2 SYDVKM. The CDR3 is CASSPLGAGGTDTQYF. As DNA, the CDR3 is TGTGCCAGCAGTCCGTTGGGGGCAGGGGGCACAGATACGCAGTATTTT.

The V and J genes are TRBV5-1 and TRBJ2-7, with TRBD1 matching 8 bases. The CDR3 extends over 15 amino acids. CDR1 is SGHRS and CDR2 is YFSETQ in the germline V gene. V lost 4 bases and J lost 2; bases outside the gene matches: 8. CDR3 protein: CASSAPGQETYEQYF. As DNA, the CDR3 is TGCGCCAGCAGCGCACCGGGACAGGAGACCTACGAGCAGTACTTC.

V is TRBV5-1 and J is TRBJ2-1; TRBD2 agrees at 9 bases. This CDR3 comprises 15 residues. V was pared by 0 bases and J by 8 bases, with 6 bases of the junction left unmatched. The germline V gene has CDR1 SGHRS and CDR2 YFSETQ. CDR3 in amino acids: CASSLVAGALHEQFF. The CDR3 DNA reads as TGCGCCAGCAGCTTGGTAGCGGGAGCCCTCCATGAGCAGTTCTTC.

The gene calls are TRBV29-1 and TRBJ2-4; possible D gene TRBD1, 5 bases. The CDR3 has 13 amino acids. Germline V gene sequence: CDR1 SQVTM, CDR2 ANQGSEA. The V and J ends lost 4 bases and 9 bases respectively, with 16 bases between them. CDR3 DNA: TGCAGCGTTGGGATTTTAGGGGATCTCATTCAGTACTTC. Amino acid sequence: CSVGILGDLIQYF.

The V call is TRBV7-3, the J call TRBJ2-7; the match to TRBD2 covers 14 bases. With 4 bases clipped from V and 5 bases from J, the junction kept 10 bases outside the gene matches. The CDR3 runs 17 residues. The germline gives CDR1 SGHTA, CDR2 FQGTGA. The CDR3 nucleotides are TGTGCCAGCAGCTACACGACGGGACTAGCGGGAGCGAACGAGCAGTACTTC. The encoded protein is CASSYTTGLAGANEQYF. The whole variable domain, filled in from reference TRBV7-3 and TRBJ2-7, reads GAGVSQTPSNKVTEKGKYVELRCDPISGHTALYWYRQSLGQGPEFLIYFQGTGAADDSGLPNDRFFAVRPEGSVSTLKIQRTERGDSAVYLCASSYTTGLAGANEQYFGPGTRLTVT.

The CDR3 DNA reads as TGTGCCAGCAGCTTAAGGGCAGGGTCTGGGGCCAACGTCCTGACTTTC. This gives the protein CASSLRAGSGANVLTF. The chain combines TRBV7-9 with TRBJ2-6; D is perhaps TRBD1 (5 bases). The CDR3 sequence is 16 residues long. Trimming shortened V by 2 bases and J by 1 base, and 9 bases separated the two germline ends. In germline, CDR1 is SEHNR, CDR2 FQNEAQ (reference sequence).

A remark on this clone: Different DNA sequences within this sample yield the same CDR3. The CDR3 is CASTSGVGYGYTF. For the CDR3, the DNA is TGTGCCAGTACCTCCGGTGTTGGCTATGGCTACACCTTC. The chain joins TRBV19 to TRBJ1-2; D not resolved. V gave up 7 bases and J gave up 4 bases, with 13 bases separating them. The CDR3 spans 13 residues. The germline V gene encodes CDR1 LNHDA and CDR2 SQIVND (reference sequence). The entire variable domain, with the rest obtained from reference TRBV19 and TRBJ1-2, is as follows: DGGITQSPKYLFRKEGQNVTLSCEQNLNHDAMYWYRQDPGQGLRLIYYSQIVNDFQKGDIAEGYSVSREKKESFPLTVTSAQKNPTAFYLCASTSGVGYGYTFGSGTRLTVV.

This rearrangement joins TRBV28 to TRBJ1-5; D ambiguous. This CDR3 has 13 residues. V lost 4 bases and J lost 5, with 9 bases in between. Germline V gives CDR1 MDHEN, CDR2 SYDVKM. The DNA for the CDR3 is TGTGCCAGCAGTTCCTCTCACCATCAGCCCCAGCATTTT. Translated: CASSSSHHQPQHF.

The chain recombines TRBV7-8 with TRBJ1-5; no reliable D call. The CDR3 is made up of 13 amino acids. CDR1 is SGHVS, CDR2 FQNEAQ, per germline. Trimming left V 3 bases short and J 5 bases short, with 8 bases between. As DNA, the CDR3 is TGTGCCAGCAGCTTGAAATCGGATCAGCCCCAGCATTTT. Residues: CASSLKSDQPQHF.

The rearrangement links TRBV12-5 to TRBJ1-1; D not certain. This CDR3 is built from 16 residues. Deletions cut 1 base from V and 3 bases from J, with 15 bases between. Germline loops: CDR1 LGHNT, CDR2 FRNRAP. This CDR3 is CASGLANLGQDTEAFF. DNA for the CDR3: TGTGCTAGTGGTTTGGCAAATCTAGGGCAGGACACTGAAGCTTTCTTT.

The CDR3, as DNA: TGTGCCAGCAGCAAGGAAGCATTCAATGAGCAGTTCTTC. Protein product: CASSKEAFNEQFF. The chain joins TRBV21-1 to TRBJ2-1. TRBV21-1 is a known pseudogene. The CDR3 consists of 13 residues.

CDR3 DNA: TGTGCCAGCAGCGTCTCTCTCGCGGACTCCTACAATGAGCAGTTCTTC. It is translated as CASSVSLADSYNEQFF. This rearrangement joins TRBV7-9 to TRBJ2-1; D is ambiguous. Trimming cost V 5 bases and J 0 bases, with 14 bases left between them. Looked up from germline, CDR1 is SEHNR and CDR2 is FQNEAQ (reference sequence). The CDR3 loop spans 16 amino acids.